The T cell receptor (beta chain) under discussion was sequenced for a study of cytomegalovirus exposure and HLA in healthy donors. The PCR made use of 60 Vbeta and 13 Jbeta primers. Assay used: immunoSEQ multiplex PCR; TCRdb lists only in-frame clones, some missing. Among around 130,000 clones listed, 83% were seen once. This CDR3 spans 14 amino acids. The ends were cut back, 1 base at V and 2 bases at J, with 8 bases in the middle. Germline lookup yields CDR1 GTSNPN and CDR2 SVGIG (reference sequence). The sequence derives from a girl aged 2 to 10 in good health and CMV-seronegative. The specimen sequenced was PBMCs. This chain links TRBV30 with TRBJ1-4; D is undetermined. The CDR3 reads CAWSDSATNEKLFF. In DNA, the CDR3 is TGTGCCTGGAGTGACTCTGCTACTAATGAAAAACTGTTTTTT.